This T cell receptor beta chain came from a study of T-cell memory formation after mild COVID-19. The V gene's germline CDR1 is SGDLS and CDR2 YYNGEE. There are 15 residues in the CDR3. V lost 4 bases to trimming and J lost 7 bases; unmatched junction nucleotides: 9. TCRdb re-analysed the 5' RACE reads in MiXCR, keeping a single row per CDR3 protein. The sample shows roughly 80,000 distinct CDR3 sequences, approximately 23% of them seen only once. Sequencing input: PBMCs or a T cell subset sorted from them (not recorded which). The gene calls are TRBV9 and TRBJ2-2, with 8 bases aligning to TRBD1. The TCR sequence derives from a man between 18 and 35 years old who had mild COVID-19 (a few samples of this study predate the infection). Cell type and time point are not known. The CDR3 region has the DNA TGTGCCAGCAGCCCCGCGGACAGGGTTATCGGGGAGCTGTTTTTT. Protein sequence: CASSPADRVIGELFF.